A selection of T cell receptor beta chains follows, all from one sample in a study of spatial heterogeneity in lung cancer. TCRdb reanalysed the 5' RACE reads using MiXCR and keeps one entry per CDR3 protein. The sample lists roughly 20,000 distinct CDR3 sequences; around 4.3% were seen once. Sequenced material: PBMCs, taken at surgery. Receptors originate from a male donor with early-stage non-small cell lung cancer. The CDR3 runs from the conserved cysteine through the conserved F or W. D genes are given only for firm matches. The size entry is marked missing in some rows and otherwise reads once, few, many or a size class.

>TRBJ2-5|TRBD2|many|TRBV29-1|13
CSVEWGGQETQYF
TGCAGCGTTGAGTGGGGGGGACAAGAGACCCAGTACTTC
>TRBJ2-2|-|-|TRBV20-1|15
CSARDVRGDAGELFF
TGCAGTGCTAGAGATGTCAGGGGGGACGCCGGGGAGCTGTTTTTT
>TRBJ1-2|-|many|TRBV20-1|14
CSASRPAFNYGYTF
TGCAGTGCTAGTCGGCCAGCCTTCAACTATGGCTACACCTTC
>TRBJ2-7|TRBD2|many|TRBV5-1|16
CASSLAGTSGIYEQYF
TGCGCCAGCAGCTTGGCCGGGACTAGCGGGATCTACGAGCAGTACTTC
>TRBJ1-1|-|many|TRBV7-9|13
CASSLADPGEAFF
TGTGCCAGCAGCTTAGCAGATCCGGGGGAAGCTTTCTTT
>TRBJ2-5|TRBD1|many|TRBV27|15
CASSARGQDQETQYF
TGTGCCAGCAGTGCCAGGGGGCAAGACCAAGAGACCCAGTACTTC
>TRBJ1-2|TRBD1|medium-sized|TRBV7-8|16
CASSLGGQGNYYGYTF
TGTGCCAGCAGCTTAGGGGGACAGGGAAACTACTATGGCTACACCTTC
>TRBJ2-6|-|-|TRBV7-3|14
CASRRDSGANVLTF
TGTGCCAGCAGAAGGGACTCTGGGGCCAACGTCCTGACTTTC
>TRBJ2-7|-|many|TRBV5-8|12
CASSLGPNEQYF
TGTGCCAGCAGCTTGGGACCCAACGAGCAGTACTTC
>TRBJ2-7|-|many|TRBV20-1|15
CSAQIARVINNEQYF
TGCAGTGCTCAAATCGCCAGAGTAATCAACAACGAGCAGTACTTC
>TRBJ2-2|-|many|TRBV5-6|15
CASSLAAEVAGELFF
TGTGCCAGCAGCTTAGCAGCGGAGGTAGCCGGGGAGCTGTTTTTT
>TRBJ2-7|-|many|TRBV28|14
CASVPGTVTYEQYF
TGTGCCAGCGTACCCGGGACGGTGACCTACGAGCAGTACTTC
>TRBJ2-5|-|many|TRBV30|15
CAWTGTGSYQETQYF
TGTGCCTGGACGGGGACGGGCTCGTACCAAGAGACCCAGTACTTC
>TRBJ1-5|-|medium-sized|TRBV7-9|13
CASSLGGAQPQHF
TGTGCCAGCAGCTTAGGTGGGGCTCAGCCCCAGCATTTT
>TRBJ2-1|-|many|TRBV29-1|10
CSVRYDEQFF
TGCAGCGTCCGCTACGATGAGCAGTTCTTC
>TRBJ1-4|-|many|TRBV5-5|12
CASSRVGEKLFF
TGTGCCAGCAGCCGCGTAGGGGAAAAACTGTTTTTT
>TRBJ1-3|-|few|TRBV20-1|11
CSAMHGNTIYF
TGCAGTGCTATGCATGGAAACACCATATATTTT
>TRBJ1-1|-|medium-sized|TRBV28|12
CASSTRNTEAFF
TGTGCCAGCAGTACAAGGAACACTGAAGCTTTCTTT
>TRBJ1-1|-|-|TRBV15|15
CATSRDLKVRTEAFF
TGTGCCACCAGCAGAGATCTAAAGGTGAGGACTGAAGCTTTCTTT
>TRBJ2-1|TRBD2|many|TRBV27|15
CASSFRLAGDNEQFF
TGTGCCAGCAGTTTCCGACTAGCGGGAGACAATGAGCAGTTCTTC
>TRBJ1-5|-|many|TRBV6-5|15
CASSYAFGLNQPQHF
TGTGCCAGCAGTTACGCTTTCGGGCTCAATCAGCCCCAGCATTTT
>TRBJ1-5|TRBD1|many|TRBV28|17
CASIFKGPGQRNQPQHF
TGTGCCAGCATCTTTAAGGGCCCGGGACAGAGAAACCAGCCCCAGCATTTT
>TRBJ2-7|-|many|TRBV3-2|12
CASCPTRNEQYF
TGTGCCAGCTGTCCTACTAGAAACGAGCAGTACTTC
>TRBJ1-3|-|few|TRBV7-6|17
CASSLGTASNSGNTIYF
TGTGCCAGCAGCTTAGGGACAGCCAGTAACTCTGGAAACACCATATATTTT
>TRBJ1-5|TRBD1|many|TRBV18|15
CASSPQTGYDQPQHF
TGTGCCAGCTCACCACAGACAGGGTACGATCAGCCCCAGCATTTT
>TRBJ1-2|-|many|TRBV4-1|15
CASSRSVTSDYGYTF
TGCGCCAGCAGCCGGAGTGTCACCTCGGACTATGGCTACACCTTC
>TRBJ2-2|-|many|TRBV9|11
CASSALGELFF
TGTGCCAGCAGCGCCCTCGGGGAGCTGTTTTTT
>TRBJ2-7|TRBD2|many|TRBV2|15
CASSDLGLAGVEQYF
TGTGCCAGCAGTGACCTTGGACTAGCGGGAGTAGAGCAGTACTTC
>TRBJ2-1|TRBD2|few|TRBV7-8|16
CASSLRLSGRMDEQFF
TGTGCCAGCAGCTTAAGGCTAAGCGGGAGGATGGATGAGCAGTTCTTC
>TRBJ2-7|-|-|TRBV13|13
CASSQTRTYEQYF
TGTGCCAGCAGTCAAACTAGGACCTACGAGCAGTACTTC
>TRBJ1-2|-|many|TRBV10-2|15
CASRPTSGTAYGYTF
TGCGCCAGCCGACCCACCTCCGGGACGGCCTATGGCTACACCTTC
>TRBJ1-4|-|many|TRBV6-6|14
CASTIEGVVEKLFF
TGTGCCAGCACCATAGAGGGGGTGGTTGAAAAACTGTTTTTT
>TRBJ2-1|TRBD2|many|TRBV19|19
CASSPRQGGLAGGRNEQFF
TGTGCCAGTAGTCCGCGACAGGGAGGACTAGCGGGAGGGAGAAATGAGCAGTTCTTC
>TRBJ1-1|TRBD1|many|TRBV20-1|12
CSVPGQATEAFF
TGCAGTGTTCCGGGACAGGCTACGGAAGCTTTCTTT
>TRBJ2-7|TRBD2|medium-sized|TRBV9|14
CASSDSGRADEQYF
TGTGCCAGCAGCGACAGCGGGAGGGCCGACGAGCAGTACTTC
>TRBJ2-3|TRBD2|many|TRBV5-1|16
CASRKPTSGDTDTQYF
TGCGCCAGCAGAAAACCGACTAGCGGGGACACAGATACGCAGTATTTT
>TRBJ2-2|-|many|TRBV5-5|16
CASSLQASKNTGELFF
TGTGCCAGCAGCTTGCAGGCTAGTAAGAACACCGGGGAGCTGTTTTTT
>TRBJ1-2|-|many|TRBV2|13
CASSVGREAGYTF
TGTGCCAGCAGTGTCGGAAGGGAGGCTGGCTACACCTTC